This T cell receptor beta chain was identified in a study of blood T cell repertoires in COVID-19 (dated by TCRdb to about 2020). Study-level background: Samples covering the acute and convalescent phases of COVID-19 were provided by collaborators in the United States, Italy and Spain. The prospective study material was composed of cDNA or gDNA derived from T cells, B-cell-depleted T cells, or PBMCs. Where available, HLA class I and class II types were obtained from metadata supplied by the sample provider rather than from assay-based typing. The repertoires were released in a freely available public database intended as a resource for research on the immune response to SARS-CoV-2. Nearly every sample came with metadata listing a de-identified subject ID, COVID-19 status, age in years and sex. Deeply sampled blood TCRbeta repertoires from subjects exposed to, actively infected with, or recovered from COVID-19 were included in the dataset. Samples came from the ongoing ImmuneRACE study (first 160 participants) plus 1,254 subjects from 6 global collaborators.

Beyond this particular receptor, the publication reports: The amount of clinical and demographic metadata varied by source and participant and was provided uncurated.

Whole blood was collected in K2EDTA tubes by collaborating institutions according to the institutions' own protocols. For TCRbeta analysis, collaborators shipped samples in one of three forms: frozen whole blood, isolated PBMCs, or DNA extracted from either of those sample types. The germline V gene gives CDR1 as SGHDT and CDR2 as YYEEEE. Trimming at the junction amounts to 6 bases on V and 3 bases on J, and the germline ends lie 9 bases apart. Taken from cysteine to phenylalanine, the CDR3 has 12 residues. Only the CDR3 DNA is retained, 36 bases long and in frame from the first base. Note on this clone: Its antigen is still unknown. No base-level quality is on record; no much larger clone is a single base apart.

TCRbeta CDR3 regions were amplified from genomic DNA by means of the immunoSEQ Assay, a bias-controlled multiplex PCR. In the authors' own workflow: Nucleated cell counts per sample were estimated from amplification of reference gene primers within the assay. Sequence reads were collapsed and filtered to measure the absolute abundance of every unique TCRbeta CDR3 rearrangement. Productive Simpson clonality was computed per sample as the square root of Simpson's diversity index over productive rearrangements. TCRdb holds this immuneACCESS table with in-frame rearrangements only. Some clones are missing; in checked studies, unresolved V genes explain under half, and the rest has no known cause. The DNA was the basis for D and trimming; V, J and clone size are from that table. The sample has hundreds of thousands of clones on record, about 84% of them singletons. Roughly 7.9% of the sample is taken by the ten largest.

Sequencing input: peripheral blood. The source of this sequence is a woman aged 80 or older with acute or convalescent COVID-19. The rearranged segments are TRBV5-6 and TRBJ1-2; the D gene identity is not certain. CDR3 reads: CASTLTDYGYTF. The nucleotide sequence is given as TGTGCCAGCACCCTGACTGACTATGGCTACACCTTC.